This T cell receptor (beta chain) came from a study of molecular identifiers for immune sequencing clone quantification. MiXCR, run by TCRdb on the PCR reads, gives a single entry per CDR3 protein. Among tens of thousands of distinct CDR3 sequences listed, about 20% were seen once. The table lists this clonotype with many counts. With 4 bases removed from V and 3 bases from J, the gap between germline ends came to 10 bases. In germline, CDR1 is SQVTM, CDR2 ANQGSEA. The CDR3 extends over 12 amino acids. Sequenced: naive CD8+ T cells from blood, with Jurkat cell RNA spiked in. This sample's subset: FACS-sorted CD8+CD4-CCR7+CD45RA+ naive T cells. The chain uses TRBV29-1 and TRBJ2-7, with unresolved D. The receptor was isolated from a human donor in good health. Some libraries in this study had Jurkat cell RNA spiked in. CDR3: CSVGNTHYEQYF. CDR3 nucleotides: TGCAGCGTTGGGAACACCCACTACGAGCAGTACTTC.